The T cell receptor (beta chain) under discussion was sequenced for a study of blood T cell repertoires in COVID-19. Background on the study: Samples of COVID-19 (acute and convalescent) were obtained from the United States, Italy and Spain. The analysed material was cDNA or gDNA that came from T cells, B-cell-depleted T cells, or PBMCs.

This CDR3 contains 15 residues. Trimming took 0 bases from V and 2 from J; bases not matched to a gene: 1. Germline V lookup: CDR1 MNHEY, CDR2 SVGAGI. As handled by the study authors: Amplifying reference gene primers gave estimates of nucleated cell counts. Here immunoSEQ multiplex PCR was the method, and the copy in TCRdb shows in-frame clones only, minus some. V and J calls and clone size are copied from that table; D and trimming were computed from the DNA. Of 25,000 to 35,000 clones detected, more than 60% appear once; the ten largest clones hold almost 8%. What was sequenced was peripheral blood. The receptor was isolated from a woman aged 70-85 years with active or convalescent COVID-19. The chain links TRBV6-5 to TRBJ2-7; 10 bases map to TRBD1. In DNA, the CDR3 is TGTGCCAGCAGTTACTCTGGACAGGGGGCCTACGAGCAGTACTTC. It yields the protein CASSYSGQGAYEQYF.